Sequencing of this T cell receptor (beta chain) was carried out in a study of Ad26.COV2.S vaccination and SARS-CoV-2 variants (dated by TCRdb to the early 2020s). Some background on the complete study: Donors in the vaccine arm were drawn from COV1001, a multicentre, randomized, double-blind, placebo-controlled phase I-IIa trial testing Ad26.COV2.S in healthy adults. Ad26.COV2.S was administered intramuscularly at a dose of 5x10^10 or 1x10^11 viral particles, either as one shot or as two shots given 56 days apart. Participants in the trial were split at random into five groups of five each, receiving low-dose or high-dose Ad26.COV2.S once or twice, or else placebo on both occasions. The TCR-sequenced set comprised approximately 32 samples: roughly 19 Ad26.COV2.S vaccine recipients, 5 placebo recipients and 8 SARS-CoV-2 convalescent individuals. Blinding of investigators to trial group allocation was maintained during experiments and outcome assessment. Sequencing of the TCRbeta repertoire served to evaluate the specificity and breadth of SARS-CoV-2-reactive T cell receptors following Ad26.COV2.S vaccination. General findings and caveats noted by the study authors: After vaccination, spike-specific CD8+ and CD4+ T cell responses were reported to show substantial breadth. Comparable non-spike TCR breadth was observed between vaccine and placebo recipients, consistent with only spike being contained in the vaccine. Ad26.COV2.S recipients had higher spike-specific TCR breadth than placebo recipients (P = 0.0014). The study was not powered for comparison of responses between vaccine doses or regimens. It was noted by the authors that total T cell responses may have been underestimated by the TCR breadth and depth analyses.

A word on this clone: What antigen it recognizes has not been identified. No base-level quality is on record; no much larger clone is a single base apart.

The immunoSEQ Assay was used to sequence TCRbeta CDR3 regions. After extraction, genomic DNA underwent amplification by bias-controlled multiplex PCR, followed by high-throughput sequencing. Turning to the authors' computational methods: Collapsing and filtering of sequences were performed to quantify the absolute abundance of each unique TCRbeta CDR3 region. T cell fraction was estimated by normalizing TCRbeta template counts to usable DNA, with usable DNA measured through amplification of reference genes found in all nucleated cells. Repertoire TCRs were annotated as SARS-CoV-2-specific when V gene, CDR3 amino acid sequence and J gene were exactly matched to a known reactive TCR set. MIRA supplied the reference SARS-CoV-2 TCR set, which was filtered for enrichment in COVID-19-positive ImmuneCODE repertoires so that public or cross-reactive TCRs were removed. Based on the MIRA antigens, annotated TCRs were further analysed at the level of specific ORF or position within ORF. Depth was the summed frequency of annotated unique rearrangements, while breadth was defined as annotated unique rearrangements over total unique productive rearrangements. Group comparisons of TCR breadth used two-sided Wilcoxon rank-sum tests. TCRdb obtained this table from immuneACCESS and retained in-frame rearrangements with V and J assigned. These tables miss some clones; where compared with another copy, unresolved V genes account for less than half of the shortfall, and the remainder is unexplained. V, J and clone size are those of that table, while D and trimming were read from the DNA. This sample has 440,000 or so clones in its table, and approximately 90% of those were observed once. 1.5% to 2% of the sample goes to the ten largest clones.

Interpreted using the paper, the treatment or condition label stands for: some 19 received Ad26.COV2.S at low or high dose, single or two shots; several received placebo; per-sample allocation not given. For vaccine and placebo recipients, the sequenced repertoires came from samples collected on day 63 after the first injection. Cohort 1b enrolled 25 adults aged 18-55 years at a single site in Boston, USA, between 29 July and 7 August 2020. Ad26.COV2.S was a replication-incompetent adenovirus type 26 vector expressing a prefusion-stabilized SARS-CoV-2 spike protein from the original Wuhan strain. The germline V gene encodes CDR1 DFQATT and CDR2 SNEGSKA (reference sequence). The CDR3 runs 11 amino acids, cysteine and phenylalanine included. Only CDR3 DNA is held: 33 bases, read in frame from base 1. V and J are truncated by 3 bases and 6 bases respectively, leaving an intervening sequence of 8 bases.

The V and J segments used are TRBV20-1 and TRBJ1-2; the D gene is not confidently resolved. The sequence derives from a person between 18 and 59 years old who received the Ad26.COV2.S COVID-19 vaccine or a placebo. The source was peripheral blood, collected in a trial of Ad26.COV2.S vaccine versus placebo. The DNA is TGCAGTGCTAGCCCCAGACATGGCTACACCTTC. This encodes CSASPRHGYTF.